These 12 T cell receptor beta chains originate from one sample sequenced in a study of shared clonotypes between healthy human individuals. Data came from immunoSEQ multiplex PCR; TCRdb stores just in-frame clones and leaves some out. The sample lists hundreds of thousands of clones; around four fifths were seen once. The material sequenced was memory CD4+ T cells sorted from blood. As to subset: CD45RA-negative fraction. Receptor source: a woman in her twenties or thirties in good health.

The V gene is TRBV19, the J gene TRBJ2-7; D remains ambiguous. V lost 1 base and J lost 6, with 10 bases in between. CDR1 and CDR2 (germline): LNHDA, SQIVND (reference sequence). The CDR3 sequence is 13 residues long. Written as DNA, the CDR3 is TGTGCCAGTAGTATAGGGCCCAGGAGCGAGCAGTACTTC. Translating it yields CASSIGPRSEQYF.

This chain connects TRBV29-1 to TRBJ1-4, with a possible D match to TRBD1 (5 bases). Germline V gene sequence: CDR1 SQVTM, CDR2 ANQGSEA. The CDR3 runs to 14 residues. Trimming left V 6 bases short and J 8 bases short, with 19 bases between. CDR3: CSVRLGRGQEKLFF. DNA of the CDR3: TGCAGCGTGAGATTGGGGCGGGGTCAAGAAAAACTGTTTTTT. The variable domain in full, with the rest retrieved from reference TRBV29-1 and TRBJ1-4, is SAVISQKPSRDICQRGTSLTIQCQVDSQVTMMFWYRQQPGQSLTLIATANQGSEATYESGFVIDKFPISRPNLTFSTLTVSNMSPEDSSIYLCSVRLGRGQEKLFFGSGTQLSVL.

V and J are TRBV5-1 and TRBJ2-1; 11 positions agree with TRBD2. CDR1 and CDR2 (germline): SGHRS, YFSETQ. CDR3 length: 14 residues. V trimming: 7 bases; J trimming: 10 bases; junction bases outside the gene matches: 10. This chain's CDR3 is CASGPGTSGVEQFF. The CDR3 DNA reads as TGCGCCAGCGGGCCCGGGACTAGCGGTGTAGAGCAGTTCTTC.

This clone was observed once. The chain joins TRBV25-1 to TRBJ1-1, with 7 bases lining up with TRBD1. V gave up 7 bases and J gave up 3 bases; unmatched junction bases: 11. Germline V gives CDR1 MGHDK, CDR2 SYGVNS. The CDR3 runs to 15 residues. The CDR3 is CASNSGGGKDTEAFF. In nucleotides, the CDR3 is TGTGCCAGCAACTCCGGAGGGGGCAAGGACACTGAAGCTTTCTTT.

This clone has just one count. CDR3 DNA: TGCGCCAGCAGTGACGGGATGGTCAATCAGCCCCAGCATTTT. It is translated as CASSDGMVNQPQHF. The chain recombines TRBV10-1 with TRBJ1-5; D is undetermined. In germline, CDR1 is WNHNN, CDR2 SYGVQD (reference sequence). The CDR3 totals 14 residues. Trimming stripped 3 bases from V and 3 bases from J, with 9 bases between.

The chain employs TRBV4-1 and TRBJ2-7, with unresolved D. V gave up 0 bases and J gave up 9 bases, with 15 bases separating them. Germline assignment: CDR1 MGHRA and CDR2 YSYEKL. This CDR3 region has 14 residues. The DNA for the CDR3 is TGCGCCAGCAGCCAAGATCACGGATCCCCGGGGCAGTACTTC. It specifies CASSQDHGSPGQYF.

This chain uses TRBV28 with TRBJ2-1; D is unclear. CDR1 and CDR2 from the germline V gene are MDHEN and SYDVKM. Trimming cost V 6 bases and J 8 bases, with 20 bases left between them. CDR3 length equals 15 residues. The CDR3 nucleotides are TGTGCCAGCAGCCTACCCGGCCCCCAGGCGTATGAGCAGTTCTTC. Translating it yields CASSLPGPQAYEQFF.

The V and J genes are TRBV6-8 and TRBJ1-5; D not certain. V lost 3 bases and J lost 0, with 9 bases in between. The CDR3 spans 15 residues. Looked up from germline, CDR1 is MNHGY and CDR2 is SAAAGT. CDR3 sequence: CASSYGIDSNQPQHF. The CDR3 nucleotides are TGTGCCAGCAGTTATGGCATTGATAGCAATCAGCCCCAGCATTTT.

V is TRBV5-1 and J is TRBJ2-7; a possible D gene is TRBD1 (6 bases). The germline gives CDR1 SGHRS, CDR2 YFSETQ. V lost 3 bases and J 2 bases, leaving 12 bases between the germline ends. CDR3 length equals 14 residues. The CDR3 bases are TGCGCCAGCAGCTGGGACACAGGGCCCTACGAGCAGTACTTC. Amino acid sequence: CASSWDTGPYEQYF.

The chain employs TRBV10-1 and TRBJ1-3; D gene ambiguous. V was cut by 2 bases and J by 0 bases, with 11 bases left in between. The CDR3 totals 16 residues. The germline CDR1 and CDR2 sequences are WNHNN and SYGVQD (reference sequence). CDR3 nucleotide sequence: TGCGCCAGCAGTGAGGCAGACCCCAGCTCTGGAAACACCATATATTTT. It yields the protein CASSEADPSSGNTIYF.

Comments on this clone: A read error may account for a junction end that differs from germline. J is TRBJ2-1 and V is TRBV5-1, with D uncertain. CDR1 is SGHRS, CDR2 YFSETQ, per germline. The CDR3 totals 13 residues. The CDR3 protein is CASRLDGNNEQFF. CDR3 coding DNA: TGCGCCAGCAGATTGGACGGAAACAATGAGCAGTTCTTC.

J is TRBJ1-4 and V is TRBV7-2; no firm D call. Per germline, CDR1 SGHTA and CDR2 FQGNSA. The CDR3 runs 15 residues. V dropped 5 bases and J dropped 0 bases, with 10 bases sitting between them. This CDR3 reads CASSPGDSTNEKLFF. In DNA form, the CDR3 reads TGTGCCAGCAGCCCAGGTGACTCAACTAATGAAAAACTGTTTTTT.